This T cell receptor beta chain was documented in a study of blood T cell repertoires in COVID-19. Study-wide context: The United States, Italy and Spain provided the acute and convalescent COVID-19 samples. T cells, B-cell-depleted T cells, or PBMCs provided the cDNA or gDNA that served as material.

The germline gives CDR1 SGHDT, CDR2 YYEEEE. Trimming removed 5 bases from V and 6 bases from J; junction bases left unmatched: 9. The CDR3 has 17 residues. Methods used by the authors: Nucleated cell counts were estimated from reference gene primer amplification. The protocol was immunoSEQ multiplex PCR, while the TCRdb copy is restricted to in-frame clones and leaves out a portion. V and J calls and clone size follow that table, whereas D and trimming were derived from the DNA. Of about 85,000 clones listed, 90% were seen once; the top ten hold approximately 4.3%. The sample comprised peripheral blood. This sequence was found in a woman aged 80 or older with active or convalescent COVID-19. The V gene is TRBV5-6, the J gene TRBJ2-2; 14 bases line up with TRBD2. The CDR3 nucleotides are TGTGCCAGCAGATTCGATCCGGGACTAGCGGGAGCCGGGGAGCTGTTTTTT. Translated: CASRFDPGLAGAGELFF.